These 14 T cell receptor beta chains were sequenced from one sample in a study of T cell responses to AZD1222 COVID-19 vaccine. Assay used: immunoSEQ multiplex PCR; TCRdb lists only in-frame clones, some missing. The data show 95,000 to 130,000 clones, approximately 83% seen once. The sample here was peripheral blood, taken on day 0 of MenACWY control vaccination. These receptors were obtained from an adult in good health.

This clone was detected only a few times. V is TRBV25-1 and J is TRBJ1-2; D may be TRBD1 (6 bases). V lost 3 bases to trimming and J lost 0 bases, with 8 bases between them. CDR3 length: 14 residues. Germline V gene data show CDR1 as MGHDK and CDR2 as SYGVNS. CDR3 bases: TGTGCCAGCAGTGAGACAGGAGCTAACTATGGCTACACCTTC. Residues: CASSETGANYGYTF.

CDR3 nucleotide sequence: TGTGCCAGCAGCGCGTGGGGGACAGGGTCTTACGAGCAGTACTTC. Its protein is CASSAWGTGSYEQYF. The chain is built from TRBV7-2 and TRBJ2-7; 9 bases are a match to TRBD1. Trimming cost V 5 bases and J 4 bases; bases outside gene matches: 9. Germline values: CDR1 SGHTA, CDR2 FQGNSA. This CDR3 comprises 15 residues.

V usage is TRBV7-8 and J usage is TRBJ2-2; TRBD1 might be the D (5 bases). The V gene's germline CDR1 is SGHVS and CDR2 FQNEAQ. V gave up 0 bases and J gave up 6 bases, with 5 bases separating them. CDR3 size: 13 residues. The CDR3 loop reads CASSLAGAGELFF. The CDR3, as DNA: TGTGCCAGCAGCTTAGCAGGGGCCGGGGAGCTGTTTTTT.

This chain connects TRBV7-9 to TRBJ2-1; TRBD1 matches at 8 bases. The CDR3 covers 13 residues. Germline V gene data show CDR1 as SEHNR and CDR2 as FQNEAQ (reference sequence). Unmatched junction bases numbered 1, after V lost 8 bases and J lost 1 base. CDR3 sequence reads: CASDRGSYNEQFF. The CDR3 DNA follows: TGTGCCAGCGACAGGGGATCCTACAATGAGCAGTTCTTC.

The chain is built from TRBV4-3 and TRBJ2-3, with D perhaps being TRBD1 or TRBD2 (5 bases each). This CDR3 contains 15 residues. Germline V gene lookup returns CDR1 LGHNA and CDR2 YSLEER. Trimming stripped 0 bases from V and 2 bases from J, with 9 bases between. The CDR3 reads CASSQETGPTDTQYF. The CDR3 DNA reads TGCGCCAGCAGCCAAGAAACGGGGCCCACAGATACGCAGTATTTT.

The rearrangement links TRBV30 to TRBJ2-7; D unclear. Germline assignment: CDR1 GTSNPN and CDR2 SVGIG (reference sequence). Trimming shortened V by 2 bases and J by 6 bases, and 11 bases separated the two germline ends. The CDR3 covers 12 residues. Here the CDR3 reads CAWSRQSVEQYF. The CDR3 DNA sequence: TGTGCCTGGAGTCGGCAATCGGTCGAGCAGTACTTC.

The rearrangement joins TRBV7-8 to TRBJ2-7; a possible D gene is TRBD2 (7 bases). CDR3 length equals 17 residues. V was cut by 6 bases and J by 0 bases, with 21 bases left in between. Germline loops: CDR1 SGHVS, CDR2 FQNEAQ. The CDR3 sequence: CASRPPPGGGRSYEQYF. The CDR3 DNA follows: TGTGCCAGCAGACCCCCCCCTGGGGGGGGGCGCTCCTACGAGCAGTACTTC. The full variable domain, in which reference TRBV7-8 and TRBJ2-7 provide the parts outside the CDR3, is GAGVSQSPRYKVAKRGQDVALRCDPISGHVSLFWYQQALGQGPEFLTYFQNEAQLDKSGLPSDRFFAERPEGSVSTLKIQRTQQEDSAVYLCASRPPPGGGRSYEQYFGPGTRLTVT.

The J gene is TRBJ2-3, the V gene TRBV9; 9 bases align to TRBD2. Germline CDR1 is SGDLS and CDR2 is YYNGEE. J was trimmed by 5 bases and V by 7 bases; bases with no gene match: 11. The CDR3 runs 15 residues. CDR3 DNA sequence: TGTGCCAGCGGCCTAAGCGGGGGGCCACAAGATACGCAGTATTTT. It encodes CASGLSGGPQDTQYF.

This chain links TRBV9 with TRBJ1-1; D call uncertain. The CDR3 totals 14 residues. Germline V gives CDR1 SGDLS, CDR2 YYNGEE. V was trimmed by 0 bases and J by 0 bases, leaving 6 bases between them. The CDR3 loop reads CASSVAMVNTEAFF. The CDR3 DNA sequence: TGTGCCAGCAGCGTAGCAATGGTGAACACTGAAGCTTTCTTT.

This clone was counted only a few times. This chain joins TRBV28 and TRBJ1-2; 7 bases are a match to TRBD1. Germline CDR1 is MDHEN and CDR2 is SYDVKM. This CDR3 region has 14 residues. J gave up 4 bases and V 5 bases, and 7 bases lay outside the gene matches. The CDR3, as DNA: TGTGCCAGCAGTCAAGGGGGCCAGGGCTATGGCTACACCTTC. Residues: CASSQGGQGYGYTF.

This chain uses TRBV7-8 with TRBJ1-5; no definite D call. Germline V CDR1 and CDR2: SGHVS, FQNEAQ. Trimming left V 7 bases short and J 2 bases short, with 9 bases between. The length of the CDR3 is 13 residues. The CDR3 loop is CASTHPGNQPQHF. The CDR3 bases are TGTGCCAGCACCCACCCCGGCAATCAGCCCCAGCATTTT. Using reference TRBV7-8 and TRBJ1-5 for the parts outside the CDR3, the full variable domain is GAGVSQSPRYKVAKRGQDVALRCDPISGHVSLFWYQQALGQGPEFLTYFQNEAQLDKSGLPSDRFFAERPEGSVSTLKIQRTQQEDSAVYLCASTHPGNQPQHFGDGTRLSIL.

The chain links TRBV5-1 to TRBJ2-5, with D unresolved. Between the trimmed V and J ends, which lost 2 bases and 4 bases, there was a span of 9 bases. Germline loops: CDR1 SGHRS, CDR2 YFSETQ. The CDR3 consists of 13 residues. CDR3 protein: CASSFGRTETQYF. DNA for the CDR3: TGCGCCAGCAGCTTCGGGCGTACAGAGACCCAGTACTTC.

V is TRBV3-1 (or the pseudogene TRBV3-2) and J is TRBJ2-5, with D tentatively TRBD1 (5 bases). The ends were cut back, 2 bases at V and 9 bases at J, with 19 bases in the middle. This CDR3 spans 15 amino acids. Germline CDR1 is LGHDT and CDR2 is YNNKEL (reference sequence). The CDR3 DNA is TGTGCCAGCAGCCAACCGGGTCAGGGTATTAACTCCCAGTACTTC. Translated, it gives CASSQPGQGINSQYF.

V usage is TRBV2 and J usage is TRBJ2-7, with D possibly being TRBD2 (6 bases). V lost 2 bases, J lost 4 bases, and 12 bases lay in between. The CDR3 sequence is 14 residues long. Germline values: CDR1 SNHLY, CDR2 FYNNEI. CDR3 DNA sequence: TGTGCCAGCAGTGAAAGGTCAGGGAGGTACGAGCAGTACTTC. Protein: CASSERSGRYEQYF. Variable domain in full (rest from reference TRBV2 and TRBJ2-7): EPEVTQTPSHQVTQMGQEVILRCVPISNHLYFYWYRQILGQKVEFLVSFYNNEISEKSEIFDDQFSVERPDGSNFTLKIRSTKLEDSAMYFCASSERSGRYEQYFGPGTRLTVT.